The next 15 T cell receptor beta chains were all read from a single sample in a study of regulatory T cells in long-lasting Graves disease. The TCR beta library used iRepertoire HTBI primers with Arm-PCR amplification of CDR3. A single record per CDR3 protein comes from TCRdb applying MiXCR to the multiplex PCR reads. The table has 350,000 to 500,000 distinct CDR3 sequences, roughly a fifth seen once. The sample's time point: persistent/refractory GD, antithyroid drugs over 5 years with positive TRAb. With RNA extracted from PBMCs as input, the TCR library was made. The sequencing here drew on peripheral blood mononuclear cells (PBMCs), taken when the disease was refractory, from a patient treated with antithyroid drugs. The receptors shown here come from a female donor with Graves disease.

The sample holds a few counts of this clonotype. The genes are TRBV9 and TRBJ2-2; a weak D match, TRBD2 (5 bases). CDR1 is SGDLS and CDR2 is YYNGEE in the germline V gene. The CDR3 loop spans 15 amino acids. The V and J ends lost 0 bases and 7 bases respectively, with 13 bases between them. This chain's CDR3 is CASSVVNSAIGELFF. The CDR3 nucleotides read TGTGCCAGCAGCGTAGTAAATAGCGCGATCGGGGAGCTGTTTTTT.

The CDR3 loop is CASSILGREDEQYF. CDR3 bases: TGTGCCAGTAGTATCTTGGGCAGGGAAGACGAGCAGTACTTC. The chain has TRBV19 and TRBJ2-7; the D gene is possibly TRBD1 (5 bases). The V end lost 3 bases, the J end lost 5 bases, and 14 bases lay between the germline ends. CDR3 length: 14 residues. Germline V gene sequence: CDR1 LNHDA, CDR2 SQIVND (reference sequence).

The V call is TRBV25-1, the J call TRBJ2-5; D may be TRBD1 or TRBD2 (6 bases each). This CDR3 has 13 residues. Trimming shortened V by 3 bases and J by 5 bases, and 10 bases separated the two germline ends. Germline CDR1 and CDR2: MGHDK and SYGVNS. The CDR3 sequence is CASSDRGGETQYF. In nucleotides, the CDR3 is TGTGCCAGCAGTGACCGAGGGGGGGAGACCCAGTACTTC.

This clonotype was recorded many times. The CDR3 sequence: CASSLGTGATGELFF. DNA for the CDR3: TGTGCCAGCAGTCTCGGGACAGGGGCTACCGGGGAGCTGTTTTTT. The rearrangement uses TRBV28 and TRBJ2-2; 10 positions match TRBD1. V gave up 5 bases and J gave up 5 bases; unmatched junction bases: 5. CDR3 length: 15 residues. The germline CDR1 and CDR2 sequences are MDHEN and SYDVKM.

This clonotype showed up just a few times. The chain is built from TRBV19 and TRBJ1-1; 9 nucleotides agree with TRBD1. The CDR3 has 14 residues. J lost 4 bases, V lost 7 bases, and 7 bases had no gene match. Germline V gene lookup returns CDR1 LNHDA and CDR2 SQIVND (reference sequence). This CDR3 is CASTLPGQGTEAFF. CDR3 sequence (DNA): TGTGCCAGTACCCTTCCGGGACAGGGCACTGAAGCTTTCTTT.

This clonotype has at least ten counts. This rearrangement joins TRBV15 to TRBJ1-2; no definite D call. CDR1 is LNHNV and CDR2 is YYDKDF in the germline V gene (reference sequence). The CDR3 runs to 14 residues. V was cut by 6 bases and J by 6 bases, with 17 bases left in between. The CDR3 nucleotides are TGTGCCACCAGGAACCCAACCTTGATAGATGGCTACACCTTC. This encodes CATRNPTLIDGYTF.

In its sample, this clonotype was seen a few times. V and J are TRBV5-1 and TRBJ2-7, with D maybe TRBD2 (5 bases). Trimming cost V 4 bases and J 2 bases, with 16 bases left between them. CDR3 length: 15 amino acids. Germline values: CDR1 SGHRS, CDR2 YFSETQ. CDR3 amino acids: CASSVGPSGTYEQYF. DNA of the CDR3: TGCGCCAGCAGCGTGGGCCCCAGCGGTACCTACGAGCAGTACTTC.

This sequence joins TRBV20-1 and TRBJ2-1, with 10 bases matching TRBD2. V trimming: 1 base; J trimming: 2 bases; junction bases outside the gene matches: 5. The CDR3 has 16 residues. Germline values: CDR1 DFQATT, CDR2 SNEGSKA (reference sequence). CDR3 sequence reads: CSARGIAGGPYNEQFF. Here the CDR3 DNA reads TGCAGTGCTAGAGGAATAGCGGGAGGACCCTACAATGAGCAGTTCTTC.

For this clonotype: At one end, the junction sequence differs from germline, possibly due to a read error. The chain recombines TRBV5-1 with TRBJ1-1; D is unresolved. Germline V gene lookup returns CDR1 SGHRS and CDR2 YFSETQ. CDR3 length: 13 amino acids. As DNA, the CDR3 is TGTGCCAGCAGCTTAGTAGGTGACACTGAAGCTTTCTTT. Translation gives CASSLVGDTEAFF.

About this clonotype: One base away lies a much larger clone, so this may be a sequencing read error. As the CDR3 is not closed by the conserved phenylalanine or tryptophan, this likely results from a read error. This chain uses TRBV2 with TRBJ1-2; D is perhaps TRBD1 (6 bases). The CDR3 extends over 15 amino acids. Germline V gene sequence: CDR1 SNHLY, CDR2 FYNNEI. V lost 5 bases and J lost 7, with 20 bases in between. This CDR3 reads CASSSDSTGDRGYTL. The CDR3 coding sequence is TGTGCCAGCAGTTCCGACTCGACAGGCGACCGTGGCTACACCCTC.

This clonotype was seen many times. The rearrangement uses TRBV12-3 or TRBV12-4 and TRBJ1-5; D is perhaps TRBD1 (5 bases). The CDR3 has 15 residues. Trimming stripped 3 bases from V and 0 bases from J, with 9 bases between. CDR3 residues: CASSLGGYSNQPQHF. The DNA of the CDR3 is TGTGCCAGCAGTTTGGGGGGTTATAGCAATCAGCCCCAGCATTTT.

The chain recombines TRBV20-1 with TRBJ1-2; TRBD1 matches 11 bases. The CDR3 is made up of 13 amino acids. Germline V gene lookup returns CDR1 DFQATT and CDR2 SNEGSKA (reference sequence). V shed 7 bases, J shed 8 bases, and the junction held 9 bases outside the gene matches. In DNA form, the CDR3 reads TGCAGTGTACCCGGACAGGGGGCGGGAGGCTACACCTTC. It yields the protein CSVPGQGAGGYTF.

This clonotype was seen many times. This chain uses TRBV20-1 with TRBJ1-6, with TRBD1 matching over 7 bases. The CDR3 has 17 residues. V gave up 0 bases and J gave up 6 bases; unmatched junction bases: 11. Looked up from germline, CDR1 is DFQATT and CDR2 is SNEGSKA (reference sequence). CDR3 in amino acids: CSARDGNRGTVNSPLHF. For the CDR3, the DNA is TGCAGTGCTAGAGACGGAAACAGGGGTACGGTTAATTCACCCCTCCACTTT.

This clonotype has only a few counts. The J gene is TRBJ2-7, the V gene TRBV20-1; D perhaps matches TRBD1 (5 bases). Germline CDR1 reads DFQATT; CDR2 reads SNEGSKA (reference sequence). The V end was cut by 4 bases, the J end by 6 bases, with 22 bases between. The CDR3 spans 15 residues. The CDR3 nucleotides are TGCAGTGCTACCGAACCACCACTTAGGGGCCGCGAGCAGTACTTC. Protein product: CSATEPPLRGREQYF.

The gene calls are TRBV10-3 and TRBJ1-2; possibly TRBD1 for D (6 bases). CDR1 is ENHRY, CDR2 SYGVKD, per germline. The V gene lost 3 bases and the J gene lost 7 bases, with 15 bases spanning the gap. There are 14 residues in the CDR3. The CDR3 DNA reads as TGTGCCATCAGTGAAAGGGGGGGGGCGCCTGGCTACACCTTC. Its translation is CAISERGGAPGYTF.